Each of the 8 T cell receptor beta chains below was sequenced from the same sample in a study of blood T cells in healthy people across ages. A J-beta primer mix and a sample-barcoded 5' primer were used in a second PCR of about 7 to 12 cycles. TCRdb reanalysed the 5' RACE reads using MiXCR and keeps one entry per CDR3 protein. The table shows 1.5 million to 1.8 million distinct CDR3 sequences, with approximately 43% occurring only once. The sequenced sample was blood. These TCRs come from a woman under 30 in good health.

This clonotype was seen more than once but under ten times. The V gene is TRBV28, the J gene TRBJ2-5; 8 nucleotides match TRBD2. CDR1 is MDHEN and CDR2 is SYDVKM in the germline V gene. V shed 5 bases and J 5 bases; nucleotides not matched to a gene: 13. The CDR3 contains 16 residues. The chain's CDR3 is CASSPPPGLVKETQYF. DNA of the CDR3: TGTGCCAGCAGTCCACCGCCGGGACTAGTTAAGGAGACCCAGTACTTC.

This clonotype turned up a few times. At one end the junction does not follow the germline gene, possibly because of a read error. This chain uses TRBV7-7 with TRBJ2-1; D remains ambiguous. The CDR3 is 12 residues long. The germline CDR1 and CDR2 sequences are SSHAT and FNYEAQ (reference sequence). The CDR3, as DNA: TGTGCTAGCAGTTCAGGTAACAATGAGCAGTTCTTC. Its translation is CASSSGNNEQFF.

The CDR3 spells CASSLLGAHTEAFF. The CDR3 DNA follows: TGTGCCAGCAGTTTACTGGGGGCGCACACTGAAGCTTTCTTT. The rearrangement links TRBV27 to TRBJ1-1; a possible D gene is TRBD1 (6 bases). V lost 2 bases and J lost 3, with 10 bases in between. The germline V gene encodes CDR1 MNHEY and CDR2 SMNVEV (reference sequence). The CDR3 has 14 amino acids.

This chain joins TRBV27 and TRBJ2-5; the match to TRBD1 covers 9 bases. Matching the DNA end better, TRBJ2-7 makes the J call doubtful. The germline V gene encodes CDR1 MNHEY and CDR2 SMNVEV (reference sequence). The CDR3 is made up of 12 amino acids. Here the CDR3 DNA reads TGTGCCAGCAGACAGGGGGCCCACGAGCAGTACTTC. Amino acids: CASRQGAHEQYF.

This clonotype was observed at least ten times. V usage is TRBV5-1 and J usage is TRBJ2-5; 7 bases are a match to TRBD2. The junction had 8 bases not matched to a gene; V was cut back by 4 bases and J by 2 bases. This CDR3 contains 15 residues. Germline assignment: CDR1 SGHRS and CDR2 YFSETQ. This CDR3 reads CASSLRDYLQETQYF. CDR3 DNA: TGCGCCAGCAGCCTCCGGGACTACCTACAAGAGACCCAGTACTTC.

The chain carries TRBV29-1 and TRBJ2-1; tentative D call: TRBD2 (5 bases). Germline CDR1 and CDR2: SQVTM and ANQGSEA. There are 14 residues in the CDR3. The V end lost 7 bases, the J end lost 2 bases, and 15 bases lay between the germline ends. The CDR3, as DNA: TGCAGCGAGGGTCGGGGTGGGCCCTACAATGAGCAGTTCTTC. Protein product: CSEGRGGPYNEQFF.

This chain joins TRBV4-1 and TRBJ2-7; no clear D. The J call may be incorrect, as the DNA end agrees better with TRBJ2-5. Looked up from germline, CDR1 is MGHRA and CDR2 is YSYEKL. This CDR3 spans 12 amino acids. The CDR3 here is CASSHVLGTQYF. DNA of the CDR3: TGCGCCAGCAGCCATGTACTCGGGACCCAGTACTTC.

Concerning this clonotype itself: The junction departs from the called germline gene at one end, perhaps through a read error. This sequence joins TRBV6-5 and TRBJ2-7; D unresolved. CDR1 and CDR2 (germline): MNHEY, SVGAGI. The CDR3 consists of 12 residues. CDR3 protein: CTSSTLANEQYF. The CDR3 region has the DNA TGTACCAGCAGTACTCTCGCGAACGAGCAGTACTTC.